This entry lists 3 T cell receptor beta chains sequenced from one sample in a study of blood T cell repertoires in COVID-19. Clones were sequenced by immunoSEQ multiplex PCR, and TCRdb holds only the in-frame ones, with some missing. The sample carries 150,000 to 200,000 clones, about four fifths recorded once. Specimen: peripheral blood. The origin of the receptors is a man in his sixties or seventies with active or convalescent COVID-19.

The chain recombines TRBV29-1 with TRBJ2-1; maybe TRBD1 (5 bases). Trimming removed 6 bases at V and 8 bases at J, with 17 bases between. This CDR3 has 13 amino acids. Germline CDR1 SQVTM, CDR2 ANQGSEA. The CDR3: CSVLQGSGDEQFF. The DNA for the CDR3 is TGCAGCGTGCTCCAGGGCTCTGGGGATGAGCAGTTCTTC.

The chain recombines TRBV30 with TRBJ2-3; D ambiguous. Between the trimmed V and J ends, which lost 1 base and 4 bases, there was a span of 3 bases. The CDR3 is 11 residues long. Germline V gene data show CDR1 as GTSNPN and CDR2 as SVGIG (reference sequence). CDR3 sequence (DNA): TGTGCCTGGAGTGGCGCAGATACGCAGTATTTT. It specifies CAWSGADTQYF.

The chain carries TRBV19 and TRBJ1-1; 12 bases line up with TRBD1. The CDR3 runs to 16 residues. Germline CDR1 and CDR2: LNHDA and SQIVND (reference sequence). V was pared by 6 bases and J by 4 bases, with 9 bases of the junction left unmatched. The CDR3 bases are TGTGCCAGTAGACCCGGGACAGGGGGCAGGGGCACTGAAGCTTTCTTT. This encodes CASRPGTGGRGTEAFF.